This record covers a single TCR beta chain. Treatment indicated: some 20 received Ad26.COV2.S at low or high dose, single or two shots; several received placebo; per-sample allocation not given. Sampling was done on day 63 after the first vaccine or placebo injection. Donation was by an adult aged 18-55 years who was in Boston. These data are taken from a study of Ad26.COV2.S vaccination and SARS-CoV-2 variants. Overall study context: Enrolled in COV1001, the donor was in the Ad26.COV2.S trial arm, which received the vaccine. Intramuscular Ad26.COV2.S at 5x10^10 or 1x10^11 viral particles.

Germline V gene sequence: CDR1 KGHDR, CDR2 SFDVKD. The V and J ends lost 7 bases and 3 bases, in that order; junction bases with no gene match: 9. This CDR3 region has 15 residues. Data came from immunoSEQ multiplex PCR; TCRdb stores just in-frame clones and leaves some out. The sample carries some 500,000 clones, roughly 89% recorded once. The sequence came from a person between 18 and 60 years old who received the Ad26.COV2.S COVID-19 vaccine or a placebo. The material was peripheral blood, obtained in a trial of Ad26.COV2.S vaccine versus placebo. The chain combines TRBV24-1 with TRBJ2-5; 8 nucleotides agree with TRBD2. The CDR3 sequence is CATRGSGVVEETQYF. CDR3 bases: TGTGCCACCAGGGGTAGCGGGGTGGTAGAAGAGACCCAGTACTTC.